The T cell receptor beta chain under discussion was sequenced for a study of low-dose radiotherapy and immunotherapy resistance in tumors. An approximately 19-cycle PCR with a constant-region primer and V-primer adapter amplified TCRs. One entry per CDR3 protein, called by TCRdb with MiXCR from the reads. The sample holds under 60,000 distinct CDR3 sequences, 10% to 15% seen once. This clonotype occurred many times. Time point reported: before trial treatment. V lost 1 base to trimming and J lost 0 bases, with 9 bases between them. The germline V gene encodes CDR1 DFQATT and CDR2 SNEGSKA (reference sequence). The CDR3 is made up of 14 amino acids.

The TCR sequence derives from a female donor with ovarian cancer. This sample comprised PBMCs, obtained before treatment. V and J are TRBV20-1 and TRBJ1-1, with a tentative D call TRBD1 (5 bases). In nucleotides, the CDR3 is TGCAGTGCTAGAGGACAGACGATGAACACTGAAGCTTTCTTT. This encodes CSARGQTMNTEAFF.